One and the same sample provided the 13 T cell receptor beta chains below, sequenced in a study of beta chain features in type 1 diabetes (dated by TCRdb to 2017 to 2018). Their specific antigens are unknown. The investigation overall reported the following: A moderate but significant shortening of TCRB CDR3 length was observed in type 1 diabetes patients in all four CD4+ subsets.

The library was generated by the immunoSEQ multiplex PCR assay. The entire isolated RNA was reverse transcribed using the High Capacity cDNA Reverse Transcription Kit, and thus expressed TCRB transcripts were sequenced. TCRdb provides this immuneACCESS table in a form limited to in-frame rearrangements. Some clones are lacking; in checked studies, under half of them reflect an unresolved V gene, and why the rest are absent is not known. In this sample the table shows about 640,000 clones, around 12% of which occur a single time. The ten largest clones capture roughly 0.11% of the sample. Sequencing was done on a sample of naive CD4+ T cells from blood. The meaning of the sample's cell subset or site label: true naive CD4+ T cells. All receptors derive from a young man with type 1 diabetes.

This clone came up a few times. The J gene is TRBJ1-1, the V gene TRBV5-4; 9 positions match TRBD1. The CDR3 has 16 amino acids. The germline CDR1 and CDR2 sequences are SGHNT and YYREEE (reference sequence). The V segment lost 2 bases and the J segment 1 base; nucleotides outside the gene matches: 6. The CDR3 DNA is TGTGCCAGCAGCTTAAATCCGGGACAGGGGAACACTGAAGCTTTCTTT. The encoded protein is CASSLNPGQGNTEAFF.

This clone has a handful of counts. CDR3 region: CASSGLAGETQYF. CDR3 bases: TGTGCCAGCAGTGGACTAGCCGGCGAGACCCAGTACTTC. The V call is TRBV6-5, the J call TRBJ2-5; 8 bases match TRBD2. This CDR3 spans 13 amino acids. After removal of 5 bases from V and 5 bases from J, the junction contained 4 bases not matched to a gene. The germline V gene encodes CDR1 MNHEY and CDR2 SVGAGI.

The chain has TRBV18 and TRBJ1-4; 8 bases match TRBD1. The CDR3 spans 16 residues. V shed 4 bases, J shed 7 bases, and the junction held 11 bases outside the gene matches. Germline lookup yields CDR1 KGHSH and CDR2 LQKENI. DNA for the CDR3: TGTGCCAGCTCACTTAACGACAGGGGTCGAAGTGAAAAACTGTTTTTT. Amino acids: CASSLNDRGRSEKLFF.

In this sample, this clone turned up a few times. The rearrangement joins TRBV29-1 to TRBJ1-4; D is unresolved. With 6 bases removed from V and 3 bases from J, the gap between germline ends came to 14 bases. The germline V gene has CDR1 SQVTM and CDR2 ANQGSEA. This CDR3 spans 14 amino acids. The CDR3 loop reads CSVRPGVSNEKLFF. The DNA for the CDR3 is TGCAGCGTCCGACCAGGCGTATCTAATGAAAAACTGTTTTTT.

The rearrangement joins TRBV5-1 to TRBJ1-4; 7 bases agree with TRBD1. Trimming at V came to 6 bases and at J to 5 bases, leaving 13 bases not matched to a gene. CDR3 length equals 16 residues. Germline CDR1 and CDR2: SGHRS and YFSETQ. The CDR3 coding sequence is TGCGCCAGCACCAACGGAAAGGGGGCATGGAATGAAAAACTGTTTTTT. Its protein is CASTNGKGAWNEKLFF.

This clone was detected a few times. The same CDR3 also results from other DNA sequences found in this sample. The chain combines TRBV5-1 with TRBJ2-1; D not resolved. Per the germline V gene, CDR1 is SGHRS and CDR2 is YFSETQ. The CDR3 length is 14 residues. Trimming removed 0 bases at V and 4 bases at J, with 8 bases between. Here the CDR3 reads CASSLGQVYNEQFF. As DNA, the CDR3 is TGCGCCAGCAGCTTGGGGCAGGTGTACAATGAGCAGTTCTTC.

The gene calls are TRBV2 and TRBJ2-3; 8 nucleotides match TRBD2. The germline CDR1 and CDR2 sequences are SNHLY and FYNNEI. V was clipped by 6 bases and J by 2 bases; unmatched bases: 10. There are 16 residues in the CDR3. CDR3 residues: CASRHWSSGHTDTQYF. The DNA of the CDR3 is TGTGCCAGCAGGCACTGGTCTAGCGGGCACACAGATACGCAGTATTTT.

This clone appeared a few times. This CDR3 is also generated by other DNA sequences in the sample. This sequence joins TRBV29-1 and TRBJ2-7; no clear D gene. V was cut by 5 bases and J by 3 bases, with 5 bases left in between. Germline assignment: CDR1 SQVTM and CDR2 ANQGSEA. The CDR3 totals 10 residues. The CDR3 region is CSVRDYEQYF. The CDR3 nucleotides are TGCAGCGTTAGAGACTACGAGCAGTACTTC.

CDR3 amino acids: CASSVGDTEAFF. In nucleotides, the CDR3 is TGTGCCAGCAGCGTAGGGGACACTGAAGCTTTCTTT. The chain recombines TRBV9 with TRBJ1-1; D is unresolved. Germline assignment: CDR1 SGDLS and CDR2 YYNGEE. The CDR3 spans 12 residues. The V gene lost 0 bases and the J gene lost 3 bases, with 3 bases spanning the gap.

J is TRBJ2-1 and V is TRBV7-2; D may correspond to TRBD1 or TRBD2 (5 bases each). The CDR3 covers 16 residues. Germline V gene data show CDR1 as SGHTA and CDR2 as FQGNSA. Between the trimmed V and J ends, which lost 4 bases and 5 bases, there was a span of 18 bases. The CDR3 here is CASSSTGPAGNNEQFF. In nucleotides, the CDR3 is TGTGCCAGCAGCTCCACGGGACCCGCAGGGAACAATGAGCAGTTCTTC. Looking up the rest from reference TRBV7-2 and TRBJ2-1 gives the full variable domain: GAGVSQSPSNKVTEKGKDVELRCDPISGHTALYWYRQSLGQGLEFLIYFQGNSAPDKSGLPSDRFSAERTGGSVSTLTIQRTQQEDSAVYLCASSSTGPAGNNEQFFGPGTRLTVL.

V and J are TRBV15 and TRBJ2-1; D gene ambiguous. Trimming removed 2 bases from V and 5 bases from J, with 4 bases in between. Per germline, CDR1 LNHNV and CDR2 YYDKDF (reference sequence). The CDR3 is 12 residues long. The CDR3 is CATSRQHNEQFF. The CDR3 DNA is TGTGCCACCAGCAGACAGCACAATGAGCAGTTCTTC.

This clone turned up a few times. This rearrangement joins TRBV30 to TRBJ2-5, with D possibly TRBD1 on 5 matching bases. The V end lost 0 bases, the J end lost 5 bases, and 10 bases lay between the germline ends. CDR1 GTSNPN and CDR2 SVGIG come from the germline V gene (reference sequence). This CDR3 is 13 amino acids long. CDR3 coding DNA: TGTGCCTGGAGTGTAGGTGGGGCTGAGACCCAGTACTTC. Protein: CAWSVGGAETQYF.

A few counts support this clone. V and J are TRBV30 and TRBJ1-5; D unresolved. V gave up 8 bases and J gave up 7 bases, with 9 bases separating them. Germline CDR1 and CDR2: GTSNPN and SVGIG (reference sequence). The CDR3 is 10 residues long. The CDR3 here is CAPAEQPQHF. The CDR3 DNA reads TGTGCCCCGGCGGAACAGCCCCAGCATTTT. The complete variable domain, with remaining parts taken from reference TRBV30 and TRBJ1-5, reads SQTIHQWPATLVQPVGSPLSLECTVEGTSNPNLYWYRQAAGRGLQLLFYSVGIGQISSEVPQNLSASRPQDRQFILSSKKLLLSDSGFYLCAPAEQPQHFGDGTRLSIL.